This TCR beta chain originates from a study of shared clonotypes between healthy human individuals. Clones were read by immunoSEQ multiplex PCR, and TCRdb kept only the in-frame ones, dropping some. There are 450,000 to 500,000 clones in the sample; 75% to 85% occur only once, and around 13% lies in the top ten. This clone has just a few counts. The source material was PBMCs. The TCR sequence derives from a woman between 40 and 55 years old in good health. Some clones in this sample may be carry-over from other donors' samples.

The DNA of the CDR3 is TGTGCCAGCAGCTTGGGAGGGAACACCGGGGAGCTGTTTTTT. It encodes CASSLGGNTGELFF. The chain joins TRBV5-4 to TRBJ2-2; D unclear. Trimming took off 0 bases at V and 1 base at J, with 4 bases between the two ends. Germline loops: CDR1 SGHNT, CDR2 YYREEE (reference sequence). The CDR3 runs 14 residues.